The clone carrying this TCR beta chain was found once. Its antigen is unknown. The table came from immunoSEQ multiplex PCR; TCRdb's copy has only in-frame clones and leaves some out. The sample includes more than 70,000 clones, about 92% of them seen just once. The data belong to a study of OX40 agonist ivuxolimab in advanced cancers. With V trimmed by 3 bases and J by 4 bases, 3 bases remained unmatched. CDR1 KGHSH and CDR2 LQKENI come from the germline V gene. The CDR3 is 14 amino acids. Study results and caveats: The investigators did not determine what antigen specificity the expanded peripheral T cells had.

This TCR was recovered from an adult with an advanced solid tumor such as melanoma, head and neck, liver or kidney cancer. The genes are TRBV18 and TRBJ2-7, with 10 bases aligning to TRBD1. Source: CD4+ or CD8+ T cells sorted from blood, taken in a trial of the OX40 agonist ivuxolimab. CDR3 in DNA: TGTGCCAGCTCACCCGGGACAGGGGCTTACGAGCAGTACTTC. Protein product: CASSPGTGAYEQYF. Together with reference TRBV18 and TRBJ2-7, the CDR3 gives the full variable domain: NAGVMQNPRHLVRRRGQEARLRCSPMKGHSHVYWYRQLPEEGLKFMVYLQKENIIDESGMPKERFSAEFPKEGPSILRIQQVVRGDSAAYFCASSPGTGAYEQYFGPGTRLTVT.